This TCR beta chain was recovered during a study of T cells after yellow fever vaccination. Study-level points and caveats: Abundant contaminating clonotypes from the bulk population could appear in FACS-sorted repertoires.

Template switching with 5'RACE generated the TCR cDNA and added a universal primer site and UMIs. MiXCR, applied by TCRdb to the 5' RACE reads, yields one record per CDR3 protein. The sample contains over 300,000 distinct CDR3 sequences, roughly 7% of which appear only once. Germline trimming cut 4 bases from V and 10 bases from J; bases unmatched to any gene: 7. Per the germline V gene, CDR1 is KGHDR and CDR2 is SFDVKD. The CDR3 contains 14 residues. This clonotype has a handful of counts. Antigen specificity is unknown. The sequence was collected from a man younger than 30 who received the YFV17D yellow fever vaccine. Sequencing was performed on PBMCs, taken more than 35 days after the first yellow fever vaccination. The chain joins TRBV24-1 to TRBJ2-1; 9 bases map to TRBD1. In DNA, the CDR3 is TGTGCCACCAGTGACAAGGGACAGGGCCAGGAGCAGTTCTTC. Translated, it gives CATSDKGQGQEQFF.